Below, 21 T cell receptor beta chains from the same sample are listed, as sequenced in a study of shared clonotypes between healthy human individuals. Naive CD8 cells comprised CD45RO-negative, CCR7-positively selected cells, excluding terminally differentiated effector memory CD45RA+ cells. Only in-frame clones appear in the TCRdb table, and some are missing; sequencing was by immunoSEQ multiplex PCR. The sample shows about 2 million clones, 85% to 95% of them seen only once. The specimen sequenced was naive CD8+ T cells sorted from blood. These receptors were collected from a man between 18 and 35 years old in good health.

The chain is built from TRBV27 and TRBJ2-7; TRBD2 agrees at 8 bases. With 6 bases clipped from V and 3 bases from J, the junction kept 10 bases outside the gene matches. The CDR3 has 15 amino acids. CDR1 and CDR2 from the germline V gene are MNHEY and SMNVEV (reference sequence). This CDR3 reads CASRTGPSGHYEQYF. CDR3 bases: TGTGCCAGCAGAACCGGACCTAGCGGGCACTACGAGCAGTACTTC.

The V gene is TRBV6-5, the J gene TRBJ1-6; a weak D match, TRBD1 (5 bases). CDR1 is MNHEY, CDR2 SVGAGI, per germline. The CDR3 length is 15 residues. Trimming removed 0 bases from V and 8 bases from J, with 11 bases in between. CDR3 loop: CASSYSGDLDSPLHF. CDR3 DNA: TGTGCCAGCAGTTACTCAGGGGATCTGGATTCACCCCTCCACTTT.

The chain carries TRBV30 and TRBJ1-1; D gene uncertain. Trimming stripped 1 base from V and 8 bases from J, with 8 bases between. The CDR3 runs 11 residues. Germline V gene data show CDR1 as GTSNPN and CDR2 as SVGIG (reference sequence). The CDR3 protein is CAWSGPWEAFF. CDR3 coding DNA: TGTGCCTGGAGTGGCCCATGGGAAGCTTTCTTT.

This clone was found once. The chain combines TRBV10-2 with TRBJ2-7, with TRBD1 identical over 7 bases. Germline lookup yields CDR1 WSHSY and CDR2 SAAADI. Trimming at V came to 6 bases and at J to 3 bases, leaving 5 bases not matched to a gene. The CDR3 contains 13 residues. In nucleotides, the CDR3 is TGCGCCAGCAGGCCGACAGGGTTCTACGAGCAGTACTTC. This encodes CASRPTGFYEQYF.

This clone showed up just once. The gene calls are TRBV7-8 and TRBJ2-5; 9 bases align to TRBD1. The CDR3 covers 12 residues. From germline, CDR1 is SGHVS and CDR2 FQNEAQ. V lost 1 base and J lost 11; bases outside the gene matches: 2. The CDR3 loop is CASSLETGGQYF. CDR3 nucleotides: TGTGCCAGCAGCTTAGAGACAGGGGGTCAGTACTTC.

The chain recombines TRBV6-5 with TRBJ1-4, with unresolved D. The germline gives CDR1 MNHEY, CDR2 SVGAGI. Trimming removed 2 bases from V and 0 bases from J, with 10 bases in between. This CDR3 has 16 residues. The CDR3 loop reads CASSYKQTATNEKLFF. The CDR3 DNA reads TGTGCCAGCAGTTACAAGCAAACTGCAACTAATGAAAAACTGTTTTTT.

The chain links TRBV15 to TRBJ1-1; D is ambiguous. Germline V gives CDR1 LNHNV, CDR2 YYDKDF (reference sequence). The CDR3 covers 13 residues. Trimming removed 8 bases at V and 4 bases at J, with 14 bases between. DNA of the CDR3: TGTGCCACCGGTGATGTTATGAGCACTGAAGCTTTCTTT. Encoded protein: CATGDVMSTEAFF.

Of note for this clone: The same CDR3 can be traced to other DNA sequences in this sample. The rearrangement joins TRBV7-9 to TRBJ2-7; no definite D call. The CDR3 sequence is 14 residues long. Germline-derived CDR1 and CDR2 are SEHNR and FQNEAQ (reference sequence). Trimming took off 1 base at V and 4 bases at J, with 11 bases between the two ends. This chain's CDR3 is CASSLERVGYEQYF. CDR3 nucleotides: TGTGCCAGCAGCTTAGAAAGGGTTGGGTACGAGCAGTACTTC.

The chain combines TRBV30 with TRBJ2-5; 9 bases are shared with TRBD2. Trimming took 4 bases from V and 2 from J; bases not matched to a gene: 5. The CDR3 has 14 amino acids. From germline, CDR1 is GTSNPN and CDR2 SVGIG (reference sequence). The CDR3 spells CAWTLAGQQETQYF. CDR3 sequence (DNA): TGTGCCTGGACCCTAGCGGGGCAGCAAGAGACCCAGTACTTC.

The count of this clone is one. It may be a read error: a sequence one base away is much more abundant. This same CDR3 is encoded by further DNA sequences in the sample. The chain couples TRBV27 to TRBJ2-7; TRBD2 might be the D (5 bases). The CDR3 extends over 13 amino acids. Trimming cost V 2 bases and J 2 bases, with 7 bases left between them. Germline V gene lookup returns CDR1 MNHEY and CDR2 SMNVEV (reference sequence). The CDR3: CASSLGSTYEQYF. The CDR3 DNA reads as TGTGCCAGCAGTTTAGGGAGCACCTACGAGCAGTACTTC.

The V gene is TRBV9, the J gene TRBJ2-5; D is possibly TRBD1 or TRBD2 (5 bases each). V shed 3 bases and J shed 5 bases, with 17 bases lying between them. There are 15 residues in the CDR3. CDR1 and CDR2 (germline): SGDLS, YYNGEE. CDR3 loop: CASSASGTMRETQYF. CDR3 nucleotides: TGTGCCAGCAGCGCGTCGGGGACGATGCGTGAGACCCAGTACTTC.

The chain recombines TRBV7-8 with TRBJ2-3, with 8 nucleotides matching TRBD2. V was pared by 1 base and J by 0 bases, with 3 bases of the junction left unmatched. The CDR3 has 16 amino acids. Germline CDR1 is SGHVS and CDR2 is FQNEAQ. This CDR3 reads CASSLERGPSTDTQYF. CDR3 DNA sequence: TGTGCCAGCAGCTTAGAGCGGGGGCCCAGCACAGATACGCAGTATTTT. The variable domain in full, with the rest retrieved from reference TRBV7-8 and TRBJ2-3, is GAGVSQSPRYKVAKRGQDVALRCDPISGHVSLFWYQQALGQGPEFLTYFQNEAQLDKSGLPSDRFFAERPEGSVSTLKIQRTQQEDSAVYLCASSLERGPSTDTQYFGPGTRLTVL.

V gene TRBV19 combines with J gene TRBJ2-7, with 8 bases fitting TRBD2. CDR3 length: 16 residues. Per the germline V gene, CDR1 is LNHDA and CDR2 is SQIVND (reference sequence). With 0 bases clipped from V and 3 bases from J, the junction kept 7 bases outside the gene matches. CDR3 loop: CASSIDLGGRIYEQYF. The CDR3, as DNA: TGTGCCAGTAGTATAGATCTTGGCGGGAGGATCTACGAGCAGTACTTC.

This CDR3 is CASSGELDSQNYGYTF. The DNA of the CDR3 is TGCGCCAGCAGCGGAGAACTGGACAGCCAAAACTATGGCTACACCTTC. This rearrangement joins TRBV5-1 to TRBJ1-2, with D possibly TRBD1 on 6 matching bases. Trimming left V 4 bases short and J 2 bases short, with 18 bases between. This CDR3 contains 16 residues. Germline V gives CDR1 SGHRS, CDR2 YFSETQ.

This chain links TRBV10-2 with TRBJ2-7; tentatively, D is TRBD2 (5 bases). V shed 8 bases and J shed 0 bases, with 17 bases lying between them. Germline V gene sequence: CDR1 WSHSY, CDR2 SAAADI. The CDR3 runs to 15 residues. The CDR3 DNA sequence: TGCGCCAGCCGGGAATGGCCGGATAGCTCCTACGAGCAGTACTTC. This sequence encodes CASREWPDSSYEQYF.

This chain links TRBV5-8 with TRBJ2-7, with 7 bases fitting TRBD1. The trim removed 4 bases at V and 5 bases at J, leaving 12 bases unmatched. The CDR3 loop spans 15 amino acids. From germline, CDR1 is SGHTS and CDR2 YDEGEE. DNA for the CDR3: TGTGCCAGCAGCGGGGAGCGACAGGGAACCCACGAGCAGTACTTC. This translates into CASSGERQGTHEQYF.

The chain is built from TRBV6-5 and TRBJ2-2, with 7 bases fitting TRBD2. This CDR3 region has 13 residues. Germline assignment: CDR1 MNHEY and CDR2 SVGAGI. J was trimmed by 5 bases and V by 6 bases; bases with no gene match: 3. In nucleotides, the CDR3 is TGTGCCAGCAGCTCCGGGAGGACCGGGGAGCTGTTTTTT. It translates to CASSSGRTGELFF.

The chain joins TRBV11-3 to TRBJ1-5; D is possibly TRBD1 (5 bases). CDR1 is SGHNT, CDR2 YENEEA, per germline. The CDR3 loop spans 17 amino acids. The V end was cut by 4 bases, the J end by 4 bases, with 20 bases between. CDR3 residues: CASSSHRGARRNQPQHF. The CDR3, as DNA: TGTGCCAGCAGCTCCCACCGAGGGGCTAGACGAAATCAGCCCCAGCATTTT.

The chain's CDR3 is CASSLLIRGHTGELFF. The CDR3 DNA reads as TGTGCCAGCAGCTTACTGATCAGGGGGCACACCGGGGAGCTGTTTTTT. This rearrangement joins TRBV11-2 to TRBJ2-2; 8 bases are a match to TRBD1. This CDR3 is built from 16 residues. Germline-derived CDR1 and CDR2 are SGHAT and FQNNGV. V trimming: 2 bases; J trimming: 3 bases; junction bases outside the gene matches: 5.

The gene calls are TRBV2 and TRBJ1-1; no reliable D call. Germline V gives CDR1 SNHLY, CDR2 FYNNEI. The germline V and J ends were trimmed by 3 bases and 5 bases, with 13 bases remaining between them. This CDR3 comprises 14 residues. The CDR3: CASSDGQTGTEAFF. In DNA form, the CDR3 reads TGTGCCAGCAGTGATGGTCAGACGGGGACTGAAGCTTTCTTT.

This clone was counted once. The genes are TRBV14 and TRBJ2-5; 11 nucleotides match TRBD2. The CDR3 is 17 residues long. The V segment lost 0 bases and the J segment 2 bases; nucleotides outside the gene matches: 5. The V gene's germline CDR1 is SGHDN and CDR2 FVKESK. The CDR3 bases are TGTGCCAGCAGCCAAGATCCGGGGACTAGCGGACAAGAGACCCAGTACTTC. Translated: CASSQDPGTSGQETQYF.